This TCR beta chain is from a study of blood T cell repertoires in COVID-19. Background on the study: The United States, Italy and Spain were the sources of the acute and convalescent COVID-19 samples. Sources were T cells, B-cell-depleted T cells, or PBMCs; the material itself was cDNA or gDNA.

In the study's own analysis: For nucleated cells, counts were estimated from reference gene primer amplification. Method: immunoSEQ multiplex PCR; TCRdb's copy keeps in-frame clones and lacks some. V and J calls and clone size follow that table, whereas D and trimming were derived from the DNA. The table lists about 46,000 clones, 70% to 90% of them singletons. This clone has more than one count but fewer than ten. Trimming cost V 0 bases and J 7 bases, with 10 bases left between them. The CDR3 consists of 15 residues. Looked up from germline, CDR1 is LGHNA and CDR2 is YSLEER. The gene calls are TRBV4-3 and TRBJ1-6; D gene uncertain. The TCR originated in a man aged 55 to 69 with acute or convalescent COVID-19. Sequencing used peripheral blood. DNA for the CDR3: TGCGCCAGCAGCCAAGATTCGACATTCAATTCACCCCTCCACTTT. This codes for CASSQDSTFNSPLHF.